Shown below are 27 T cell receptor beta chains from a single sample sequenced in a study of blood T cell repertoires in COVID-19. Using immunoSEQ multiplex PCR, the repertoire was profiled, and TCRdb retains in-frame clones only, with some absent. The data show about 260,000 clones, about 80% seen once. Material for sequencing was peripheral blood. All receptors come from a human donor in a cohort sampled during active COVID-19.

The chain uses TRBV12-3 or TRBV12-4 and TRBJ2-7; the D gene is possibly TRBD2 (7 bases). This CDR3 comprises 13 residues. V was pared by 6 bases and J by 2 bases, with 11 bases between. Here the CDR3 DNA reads TGTGCCAGCAGGGAGGGGGGGCCCTACGAGCAGTACTTC. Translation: CASREGGPYEQYF.

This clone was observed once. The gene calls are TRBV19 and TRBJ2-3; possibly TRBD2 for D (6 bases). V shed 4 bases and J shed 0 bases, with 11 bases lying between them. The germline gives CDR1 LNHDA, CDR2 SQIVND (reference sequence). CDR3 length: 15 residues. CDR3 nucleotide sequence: TGTGCCAGTAGTAAGGCGGGATCAAGCACAGATACGCAGTATTTT. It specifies CASSKAGSSTDTQYF.

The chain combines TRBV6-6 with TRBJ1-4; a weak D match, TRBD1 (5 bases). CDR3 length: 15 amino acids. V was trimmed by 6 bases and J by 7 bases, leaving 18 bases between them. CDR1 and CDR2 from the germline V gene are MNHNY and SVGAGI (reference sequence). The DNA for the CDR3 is TGTGCCAGCAGCCTCAGGGATTCCGGGGGTGAAAAACTGTTTTTT. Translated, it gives CASSLRDSGGEKLFF.

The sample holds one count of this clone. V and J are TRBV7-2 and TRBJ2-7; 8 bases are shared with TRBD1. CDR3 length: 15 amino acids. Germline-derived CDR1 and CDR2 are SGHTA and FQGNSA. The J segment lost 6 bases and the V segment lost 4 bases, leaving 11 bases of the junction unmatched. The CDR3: CASSSPGQGKSEQYF. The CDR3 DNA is TGTGCCAGCAGCTCCCCTGGACAGGGTAAGAGCGAGCAGTACTTC.

For the CDR3, the DNA is TGTGCCAGCAGTCCCAGGGACAGTTATAGCAATCAGCCCCAGCATTTT. Translated, it gives CASSPRDSYSNQPQHF. The V and J genes are TRBV27 and TRBJ1-5, with 7 bases matching TRBD1. J gave up 0 bases and V 5 bases, and 7 bases lay outside the gene matches. Germline-derived CDR1 and CDR2 are MNHEY and SMNVEV (reference sequence). This CDR3 is built from 16 residues.

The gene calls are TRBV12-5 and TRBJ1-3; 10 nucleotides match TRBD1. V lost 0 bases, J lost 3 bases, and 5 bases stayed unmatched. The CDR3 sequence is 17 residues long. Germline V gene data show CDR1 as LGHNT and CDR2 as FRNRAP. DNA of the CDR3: TGTGCTAGTGGTTTGGTACAGGACAGGGGGTTTGGAAACACCATATATTTT. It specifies CASGLVQDRGFGNTIYF.

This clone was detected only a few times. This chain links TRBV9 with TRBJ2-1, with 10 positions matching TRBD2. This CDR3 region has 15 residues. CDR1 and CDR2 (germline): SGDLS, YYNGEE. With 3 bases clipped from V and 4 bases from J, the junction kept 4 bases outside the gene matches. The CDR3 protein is CASSADSGRYNEQFF. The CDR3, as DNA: TGTGCCAGCAGCGCAGATAGCGGGAGGTACAATGAGCAGTTCTTC.

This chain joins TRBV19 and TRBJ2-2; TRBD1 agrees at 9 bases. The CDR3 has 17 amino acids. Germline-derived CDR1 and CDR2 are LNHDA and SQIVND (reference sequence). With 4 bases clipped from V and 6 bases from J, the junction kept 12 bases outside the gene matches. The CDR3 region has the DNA TGTGCCAGTAGTACCCGGACAGGGGCAGTTATCGCCGGGGAGCTGTTTTTT. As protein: CASSTRTGAVIAGELFF. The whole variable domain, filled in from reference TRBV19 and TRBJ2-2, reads DGGITQSPKYLFRKEGQNVTLSCEQNLNHDAMYWYRQDPGQGLRLIYYSQIVNDFQKGDIAEGYSVSREKKESFPLTVTSAQKNPTAFYLCASSTRTGAVIAGELFFGEGSRLTVL.

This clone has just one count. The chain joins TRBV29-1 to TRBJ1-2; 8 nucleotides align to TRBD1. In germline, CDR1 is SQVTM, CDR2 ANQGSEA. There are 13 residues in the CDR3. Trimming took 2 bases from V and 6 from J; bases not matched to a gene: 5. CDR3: CSVEPDRGNGYTF. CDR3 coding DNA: TGCAGCGTTGAACCCGACAGGGGTAATGGCTACACCTTC.

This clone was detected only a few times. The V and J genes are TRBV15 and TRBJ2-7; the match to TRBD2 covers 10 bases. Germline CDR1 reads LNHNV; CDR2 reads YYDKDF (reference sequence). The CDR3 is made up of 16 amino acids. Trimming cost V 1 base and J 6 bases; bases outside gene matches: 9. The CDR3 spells CATSRVAGGYPGEQYF. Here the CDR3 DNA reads TGTGCCACCAGCAGAGTAGCGGGGGGCTACCCTGGCGAGCAGTACTTC.

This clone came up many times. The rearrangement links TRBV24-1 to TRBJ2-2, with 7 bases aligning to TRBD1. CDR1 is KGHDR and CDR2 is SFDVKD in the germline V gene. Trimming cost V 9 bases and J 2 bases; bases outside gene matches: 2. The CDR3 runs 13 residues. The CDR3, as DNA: TGTGCCACCGGGACAGACAACACCGGGGAGCTGTTTTTT. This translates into CATGTDNTGELFF.

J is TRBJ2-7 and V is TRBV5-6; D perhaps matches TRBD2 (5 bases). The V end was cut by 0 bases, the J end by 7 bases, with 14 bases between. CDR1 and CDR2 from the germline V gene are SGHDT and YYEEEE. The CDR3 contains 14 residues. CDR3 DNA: TGTGCCAGCAGCTTGGTTGGTAGCGATAGAGAGCAGTACTTC. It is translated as CASSLVGSDREQYF.

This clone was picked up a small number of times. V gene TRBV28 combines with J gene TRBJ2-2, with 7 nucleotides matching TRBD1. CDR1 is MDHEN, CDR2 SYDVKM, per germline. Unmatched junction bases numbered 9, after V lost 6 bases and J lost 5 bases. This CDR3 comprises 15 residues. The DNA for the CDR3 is TGTGCCAGCAGCCCTCCGGACAGGCAAACCGGGGAGCTGTTTTTT. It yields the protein CASSPPDRQTGELFF. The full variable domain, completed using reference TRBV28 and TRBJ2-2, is DVKVTQSSRYLVKRTGEKVFLECVQDMDHENMFWYRQDPGLGLRLIYFSYDVKMKEKGDIPEGYSVSREKKERFSLILESASTNQTSMYLCASSPPDRQTGELFFGEGSRLTVL.

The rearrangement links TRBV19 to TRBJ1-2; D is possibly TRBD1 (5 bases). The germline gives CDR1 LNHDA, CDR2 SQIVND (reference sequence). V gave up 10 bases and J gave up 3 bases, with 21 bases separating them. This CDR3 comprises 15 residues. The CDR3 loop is CATTDGHSWDYGYTF. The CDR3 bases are TGTGCCACGACCGATGGACATAGTTGGGACTATGGCTACACCTTC.

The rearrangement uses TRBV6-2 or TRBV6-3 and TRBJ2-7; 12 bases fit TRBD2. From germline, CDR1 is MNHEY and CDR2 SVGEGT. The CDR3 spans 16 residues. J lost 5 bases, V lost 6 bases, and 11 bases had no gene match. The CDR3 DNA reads TGTGCCAGCAGCGCCATCGGAGGACTAGCGGGGCACGAGCAGTACTTC. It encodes CASSAIGGLAGHEQYF.

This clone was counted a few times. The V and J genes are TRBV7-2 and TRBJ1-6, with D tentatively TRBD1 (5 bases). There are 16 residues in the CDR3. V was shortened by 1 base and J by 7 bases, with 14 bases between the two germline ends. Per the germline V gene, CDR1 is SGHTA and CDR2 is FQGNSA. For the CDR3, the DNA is TGTGCCAGCAGCTTAGATCGGTGGGGGGGGAATTCACCCCTCCACTTT. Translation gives CASSLDRWGGNSPLHF.

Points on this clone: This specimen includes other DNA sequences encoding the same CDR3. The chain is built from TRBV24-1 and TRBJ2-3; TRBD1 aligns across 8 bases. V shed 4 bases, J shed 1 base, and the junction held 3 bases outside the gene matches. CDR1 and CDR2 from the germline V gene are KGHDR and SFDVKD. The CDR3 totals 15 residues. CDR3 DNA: TGTGCCACCAGTGACCCGGGACAGGGCACAGATACGCAGTATTTT. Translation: CATSDPGQGTDTQYF.

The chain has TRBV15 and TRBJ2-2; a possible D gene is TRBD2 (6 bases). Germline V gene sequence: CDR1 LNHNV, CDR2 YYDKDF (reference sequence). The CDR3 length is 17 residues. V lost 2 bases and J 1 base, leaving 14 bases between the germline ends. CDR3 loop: CATSRSPGGGNTGELFF. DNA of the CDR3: TGTGCCACCAGCAGATCACCCGGGGGAGGGAACACCGGGGAGCTGTTTTTT.

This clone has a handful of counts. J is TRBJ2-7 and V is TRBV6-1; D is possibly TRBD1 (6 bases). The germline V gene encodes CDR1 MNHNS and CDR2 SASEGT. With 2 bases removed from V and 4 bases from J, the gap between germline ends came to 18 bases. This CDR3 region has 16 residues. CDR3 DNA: TGTGCCAGCAGTGAAAGTTTTTGGACAGCTAGTTACGAGCAGTACTTC. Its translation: CASSESFWTASYEQYF.

In nucleotides, the CDR3 is TGTGCCAGCAGTTTAGACGGGAGGCGTAATGCTTTCTTT. Translation: CASSLDGRRNAFF. The chain recombines TRBV27 with TRBJ1-1, with unresolved D. Trimming removed 2 bases from V and 11 bases from J, with 15 bases in between. In germline, CDR1 is MNHEY, CDR2 SMNVEV (reference sequence). The CDR3 length is 13 residues.

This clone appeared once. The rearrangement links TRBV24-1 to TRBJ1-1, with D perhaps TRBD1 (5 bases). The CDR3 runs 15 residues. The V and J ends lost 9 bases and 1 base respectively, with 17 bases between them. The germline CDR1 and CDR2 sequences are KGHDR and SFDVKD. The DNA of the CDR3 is TGTGCCACCCAAGGGGTGGGGATAGCGAACACTGAAGCTTTCTTT. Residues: CATQGVGIANTEAFF.

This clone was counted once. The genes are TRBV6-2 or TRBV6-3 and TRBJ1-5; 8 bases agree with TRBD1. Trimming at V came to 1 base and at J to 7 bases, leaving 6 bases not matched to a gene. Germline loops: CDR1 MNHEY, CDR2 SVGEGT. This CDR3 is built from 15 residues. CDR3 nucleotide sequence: TGTGCCAGCAGTTACTTAGGACAGGGCCGGCAGCCCCAGCATTTT. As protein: CASSYLGQGRQPQHF.

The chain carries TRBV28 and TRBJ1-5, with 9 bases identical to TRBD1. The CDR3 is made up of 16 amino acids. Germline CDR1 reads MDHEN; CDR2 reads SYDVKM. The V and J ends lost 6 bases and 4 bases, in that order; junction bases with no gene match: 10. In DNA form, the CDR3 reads TGTGCCAGCAGCCACCCTAGACAGGGGGGGAATCAGCCCCAGCATTTT. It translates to CASSHPRQGGNQPQHF.

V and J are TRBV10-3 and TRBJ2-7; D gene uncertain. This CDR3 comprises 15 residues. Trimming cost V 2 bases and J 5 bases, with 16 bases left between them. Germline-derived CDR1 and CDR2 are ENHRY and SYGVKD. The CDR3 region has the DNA TGTGCCATCAGTGAGCCCCTAGGTCTTAGGAACGAGCAGTACTTC. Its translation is CAISEPLGLRNEQYF.

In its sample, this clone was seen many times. CDR3 in amino acids: CASSATPPGQGNTIYF. The CDR3 nucleotides read TGTGCCAGCAGTGCGACTCCTCCGGGACAGGGAAACACCATATATTTT. The J gene is TRBJ1-3, the V gene TRBV2, with 7 bases aligning to TRBD1. After removal of 4 bases from V and 4 bases from J, the junction contained 10 bases not matched to a gene. The length of the CDR3 is 16 residues. The germline V gene encodes CDR1 SNHLY and CDR2 FYNNEI.

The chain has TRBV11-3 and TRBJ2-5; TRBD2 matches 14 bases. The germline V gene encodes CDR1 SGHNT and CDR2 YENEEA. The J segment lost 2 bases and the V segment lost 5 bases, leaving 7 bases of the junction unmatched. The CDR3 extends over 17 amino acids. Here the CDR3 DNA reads TGTGCCAGCAGCCCAGGGACTAGCGGGAGTCGACAAGAGACCCAGTACTTC. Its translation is CASSPGTSGSRQETQYF.

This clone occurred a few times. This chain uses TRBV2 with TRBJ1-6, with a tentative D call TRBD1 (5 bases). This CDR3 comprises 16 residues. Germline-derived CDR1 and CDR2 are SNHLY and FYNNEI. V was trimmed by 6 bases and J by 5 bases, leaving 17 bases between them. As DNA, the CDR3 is TGTGCCAGCAGAACCACACAAGGGGCAAATAATTCACCCCTCCACTTT. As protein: CASRTTQGANNSPLHF.